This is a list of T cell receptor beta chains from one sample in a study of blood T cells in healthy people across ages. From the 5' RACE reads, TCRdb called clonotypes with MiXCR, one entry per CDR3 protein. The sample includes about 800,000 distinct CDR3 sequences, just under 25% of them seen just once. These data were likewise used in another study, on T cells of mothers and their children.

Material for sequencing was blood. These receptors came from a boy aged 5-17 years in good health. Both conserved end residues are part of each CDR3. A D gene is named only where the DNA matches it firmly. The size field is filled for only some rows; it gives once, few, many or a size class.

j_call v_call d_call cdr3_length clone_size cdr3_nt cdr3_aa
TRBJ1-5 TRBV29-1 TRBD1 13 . TGCAGCGTTGGACAGGGCTACAATCAGCCCCAGCATTTT CSVGQGYNQPQHF
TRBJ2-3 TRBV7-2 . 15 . TGTGCCAGCAGCTTAGCCGACAGTCGCACAGATACGCAGTATTTT CASSLADSRTDTQYF
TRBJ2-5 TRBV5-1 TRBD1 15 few TGCGCCAGCAGCTGGGGCGGACAGGCGAAGGAGACCCAGTACTTC CASSWGGQAKETQYF
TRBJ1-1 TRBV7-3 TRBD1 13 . TGTGCCAGCAGCTTAAGGGACAGGGGAGAAGCTTTCTTT CASSLRDRGEAFF
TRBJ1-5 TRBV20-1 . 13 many TGCAGTGCTAGAGGGTCCCGCAATCAGCCCCAGCATTTT CSARGSRNQPQHF
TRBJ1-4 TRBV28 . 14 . TGTGCCAGCAGTTGGGGACGGGGAGATGAAAAACTGTTTTTT CASSWGRGDEKLFF
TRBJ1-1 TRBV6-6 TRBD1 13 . TGTGCCAGCAGTTGGACAGGGAGGGATGAAGCTTTCTTT CASSWTGRDEAFF
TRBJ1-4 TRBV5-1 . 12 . TGCGCCAGCACAGGGCTTAATGAAAAACTGTTTTTT CASTGLNEKLFF
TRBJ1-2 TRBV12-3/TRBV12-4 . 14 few TGTGCCAGCAGTTTACGGGAAGGGGACTATGGCTACACCTTC CASSLREGDYGYTF
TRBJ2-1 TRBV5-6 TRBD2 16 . TGTGCCAGCAGCTCACAAGGACTAGCGGGAGACAATGAGCAGTTCTTC CASSSQGLAGDNEQFF
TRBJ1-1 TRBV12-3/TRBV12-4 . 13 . TGTGCCAGCACCGCCCTGGGTGGCACTGAAGCTTTCTTT CASTALGGTEAFF
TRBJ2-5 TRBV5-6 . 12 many TGTGCCAGCAGCTTGATGGAGGAGACCCAGTACTTC CASSLMEETQYF
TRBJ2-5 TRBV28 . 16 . TGTGCCAGCAGTTTACTTGGAGGCCCCAACCAAGAGACCCAGTACTTC CASSLLGGPNQETQYF
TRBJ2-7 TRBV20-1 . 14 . TGCAGTGCTAGAGGTTCCTCCCTGACCTACGAGCAGTACTTC CSARGSSLTYEQYF
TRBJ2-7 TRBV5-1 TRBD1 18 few TGCGCCAGCAGCTTGGACACGCTCCGGGACAGGGGCCCCTACGAGCAGTACTTC CASSLDTLRDRGPYEQYF
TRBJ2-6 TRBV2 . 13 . TGTGCCACCATTCTCTCTGGGGCCAACGTCCTGACTTTC CATILSGANVLTF
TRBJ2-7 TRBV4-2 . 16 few TGTGCCAGCAGCCAAGAGTGGACAGGGACTACCTACGAGCAGTACTTC CASSQEWTGTTYEQYF
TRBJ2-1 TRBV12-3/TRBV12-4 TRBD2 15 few TGTGCCGTCCTAGCGGGAGGGAGCTCCTACAATGAGCAGTTCTTC CAVLAGGSSYNEQFF
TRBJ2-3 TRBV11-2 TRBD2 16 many TGTGCCAGCAGCCCCTGGACTAGCGGGAGCACAGATACGCAGTATTTT CASSPWTSGSTDTQYF
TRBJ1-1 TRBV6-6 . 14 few TGTGCCAGCATCCCGGGCAGGGGCGTAGCTGAAGCTTTCTTT CASIPGRGVAEAFF
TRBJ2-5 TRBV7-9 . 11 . TGTGCCAGCGGGGGTCGGGAGACCCAGTACTTC CASGGRETQYF
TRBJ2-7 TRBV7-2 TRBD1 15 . TGTGCCAGCAGTCGACCGGGACAGGGCTCTTTCGAGCAGTACTTC CASSRPGQGSFEQYF
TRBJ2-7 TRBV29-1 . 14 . TGCAGCGTTGGGGGGGCACTCCCCACCTACGAGCAGTACTTC CSVGGALPTYEQYF
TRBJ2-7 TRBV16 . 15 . TGTGCCAGCAGCCGAGGGCAGGTCGATCCCTACGAGCAGTACTTC CASSRGQVDPYEQYF
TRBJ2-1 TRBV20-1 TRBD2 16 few TGCAGTGCTAGAGGCTCGGTGGGACTAGCGGGGGGGGTCTCGTTCTTC CSARGSVGLAGGVSFF
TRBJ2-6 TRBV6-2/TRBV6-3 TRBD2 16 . TGTGCCAGCGCGGCTAGCGGGAACTCTGGGGCCAACGTCCTGACTTTC CASAASGNSGANVLTF
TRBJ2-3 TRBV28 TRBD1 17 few TGTGCCAGCTCCCCGCGCCGACAGGGACCGAGCACAGATACGCAGTATTTT CASSPRRQGPSTDTQYF
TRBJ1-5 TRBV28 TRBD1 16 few TGTGCCAGCAGTTCAAACCAGGGACAGGGGGGTTTGGCCCAGCATTTT CASSSNQGQGGLAQHF
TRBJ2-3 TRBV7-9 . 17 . TGTGCCAACAGCTTTGGGGGGAGCTATGTCGACACAGATACGCAGTATTTT CANSFGGSYVDTDTQYF
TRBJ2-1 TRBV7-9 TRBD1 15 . TGTGCCAGCAGATACCAGGGGGTCACCTACAATGAGCAGTTCTTC CASRYQGVTYNEQFF
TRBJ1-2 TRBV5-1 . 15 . TGCGCCAGCAGCTTGCCGGGACCCCCTGGGTATGGCTACACCTTC CASSLPGPPGYGYTF
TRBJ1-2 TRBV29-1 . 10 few TGCAGCGTTGAAGACCCTGGCTACACCTTC CSVEDPGYTF
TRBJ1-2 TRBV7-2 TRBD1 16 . TGTGCCAGCAGCTTAGGCAAGGGGACAGGGGGCGGTGGCTACACCTTC CASSLGKGTGGGGYTF
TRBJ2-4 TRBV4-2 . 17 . TGTGCCAGTAGCCAAGAACGGGCAAGCCTAGCCAAAAACATTCAGTACTTC CASSQERASLAKNIQYF
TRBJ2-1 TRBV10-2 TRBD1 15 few TGCGCCAGCAGTGAGTTAGGGGGCCCCCTGAATGCGCAGTTCTTC CASSELGGPLNAQFF
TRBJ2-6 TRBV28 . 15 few TGTGCCAGCAGTTTGTCCGTCTCTGGGGCCAACGTCCTGACTTTC CASSLSVSGANVLTF
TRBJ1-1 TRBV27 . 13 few TGTGCCAGCAGTGTCGGATTGGGCACTGAAGCTTTCTTT CASSVGLGTEAFF
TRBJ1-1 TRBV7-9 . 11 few TGTGCCAGTGCGGGGAACACTGAAGCTTTCTTT CASAGNTEAFF
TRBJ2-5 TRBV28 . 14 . TGTGCCAGCAGTGGACGACTAGGATTGGAGACCCAGTACTTC CASSGRLGLETQYF
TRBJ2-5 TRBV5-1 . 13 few TGCGCCAGCAGCTTGGATGCAGCAGAGACCCAGTACTTC CASSLDAAETQYF
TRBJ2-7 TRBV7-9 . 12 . TGTGCCAGCAGCAAAATCGCCTGCGAGCAGTACTTC CASSKIACEQYF
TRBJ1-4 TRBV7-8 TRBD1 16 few TGTGCCAGCAGCTTAGCCCCGGGGACAGCTAATGAAAAACTGTTTTTT CASSLAPGTANEKLFF
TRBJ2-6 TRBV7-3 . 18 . TGTGCCAGCAGCTTAACGGCCAGTCCTAACTCTGGGGCCAACGTCCTGACTTTC CASSLTASPNSGANVLTF
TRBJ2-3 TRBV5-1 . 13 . TGCGCCAGCAGCCCTGTGTTCACAGATACGCAGTATTTT CASSPVFTDTQYF
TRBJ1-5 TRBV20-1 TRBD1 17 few TGCAGTGCTAGAGCTCCGAACCGGGACAGACGCAATCAGCCCCAGCATTTT CSARAPNRDRRNQPQHF
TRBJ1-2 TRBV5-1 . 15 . TGCGCCAGCAGCTTGGATCGGGGGGGACGGTATGGCTACACCTTC CASSLDRGGRYGYTF